A single T cell receptor (beta chain) is shown here with its context. Its antigen is currently unknown. The sample originates from a study of radiotherapy plus CTLA-4 blockade in lung cancer. Study-level background: Disease control was seen in 30% to 35% of patients, objective responses in 18%.

The CDR3 consists of 13 residues. Germline V gene lookup returns CDR1 SNHLY and CDR2 FYNNEI. The ends lost 7 bases at V and 10 bases at J; junction bases unmatched: 5. CTLA-4 blockade using ipilimumab, together with focal radiation, was received by patients with chemo-refractory metastatic non-small-cell lung cancer. Using immunoSEQ multiplex PCR, the repertoire was profiled, and TCRdb retains in-frame clones only, with some absent. The sample carries 50,000 or so clones, 65% to 80% recorded once. Study results and caveats: Blood-borne expansion of tumor-derived TCR clones followed radiotherapy plus ipilimumab.

Sequenced material: peripheral blood, taken from a patient treated with radiotherapy plus ipilimumab. The origin of this receptor is a human donor with non-small cell lung cancer who had a partial response to radiotherapy plus ipilimumab. The chain has TRBV2 and TRBJ1-6, with 9 bases matching TRBD1. The CDR3 DNA reads TGTGCCAGCAACAGGGGGCTTGGGTCACCCCTCCACTTT. Amino acid sequence: CASNRGLGSPLHF.